Each of the 12 T cell receptor beta chains below was sequenced from the same sample in a study of blood T cell repertoires in COVID-19. Generated by immunoSEQ multiplex PCR, the TCRdb table keeps only in-frame clones and is missing some. The sample includes roughly 180,000 clones, 80% seen only once; the top ten take approximately 14%. The specimen sequenced was PBMCs or T cells enriched from blood (not recorded which). The receptors were gathered from a man aged 55 to 69 who had been exposed to COVID-19.

This clone was picked up a small number of times. V gene TRBV27 combines with J gene TRBJ1-2; 9 nucleotides agree with TRBD1. Germline CDR1 MNHEY, CDR2 SMNVEV (reference sequence). J was trimmed by 4 bases and V by 5 bases; bases with no gene match: 8. The CDR3 has 15 residues. The CDR3 sequence is CASSINRGLGYGYTF. The CDR3 DNA reads TGTGCCAGCAGTATAAACAGGGGGCTCGGCTATGGCTACACCTTC.

This chain links TRBV3-1 (or the pseudogene TRBV3-2) with TRBJ2-7, with 7 positions matching TRBD1. The CDR3 sequence is 13 residues long. J was trimmed by 6 bases and V by 2 bases; bases with no gene match: 4. Germline CDR1 and CDR2: LGHDT and YNNKEL (reference sequence). The CDR3 loop is CASSQRQGSEQYF. CDR3 nucleotides: TGTGCCAGCAGCCAACGACAGGGTAGCGAGCAGTACTTC.

This rearrangement joins TRBV11-3 to TRBJ2-1, with 8 bases matching TRBD2. Germline values: CDR1 SGHNT, CDR2 YENEEA. The CDR3 consists of 17 residues. The trim removed 1 base at V and 10 bases at J, leaving 15 bases unmatched. This chain's CDR3 is CASSLGRGTRGFREQFF. In DNA form, the CDR3 reads TGTGCCAGCAGCTTAGGTAGGGGGACTAGGGGCTTTCGGGAGCAGTTCTTC.

CDR3 region: CASSLGTGIYGYTF. For the CDR3, the DNA is TGTGCCAGCTCACTAGGGACAGGGATATATGGCTACACCTTC. V and J are TRBV18 and TRBJ1-2, with 9 bases identical to TRBD1. The length of the CDR3 is 14 residues. Per germline, CDR1 KGHSH and CDR2 LQKENI. V was clipped by 4 bases and J by 5 bases; unmatched bases: 5.

J is TRBJ1-3 and V is TRBV3-1 (or the pseudogene TRBV3-2); unclear D gene. Per the germline V gene, CDR1 is LGHDT and CDR2 is YNNKEL (reference sequence). Trimming shortened V by 1 base and J by 1 base, and 8 bases separated the two germline ends. The CDR3 extends over 15 amino acids. The CDR3 loop is CASSQVPGSGNTIYF. The DNA of the CDR3 is TGTGCCAGCAGCCAAGTCCCCGGGTCTGGAAACACCATATATTTT.

This chain connects TRBV11-2 to TRBJ2-1, with 11 positions matching TRBD2. V lost 4 bases, J lost 0 bases, and 5 bases stayed unmatched. The length of the CDR3 is 17 residues. Germline assignment: CDR1 SGHAT and CDR2 FQNNGV. The CDR3 here is CASSYGTSGNSYNEQFF. The CDR3, as DNA: TGTGCCAGCAGCTATGGGACTAGCGGTAACTCCTACAATGAGCAGTTCTTC.

This clone was detected only once. The rearrangement uses TRBV29-1 and TRBJ2-2; D may be TRBD1 (5 bases). Trimming removed 2 bases at V and 0 bases at J, with 10 bases between. This CDR3 region has 15 residues. CDR1 SQVTM and CDR2 ANQGSEA come from the germline V gene. The CDR3 region has the DNA TGCAGCGTTGAATCTGGGGCGGCGAACACCGGGGAGCTGTTTTTT. It specifies CSVESGAANTGELFF.

The V call is TRBV11-2, the J call TRBJ2-3; 14 bases are shared with TRBD2. The trim removed 4 bases at V and 6 bases at J, leaving 3 bases unmatched. Germline V gene sequence: CDR1 SGHAT, CDR2 FQNNGV. The CDR3 totals 15 residues. CDR3: CASSSGLAGADTQYF. DNA of the CDR3: TGTGCCAGCAGCTCGGGACTAGCGGGAGCGGATACGCAGTATTTT.

This clone occurred a few times. This chain links TRBV29-1 with TRBJ2-7; D may be TRBD1 (5 bases). Trimming shortened V by 6 bases and J by 7 bases, and 19 bases separated the two germline ends. The CDR3 is made up of 13 amino acids. Per the germline V gene, CDR1 is SQVTM and CDR2 is ANQGSEA. The CDR3 reads CSVLPLVGQEQYF. CDR3 bases: TGCAGCGTCCTGCCCCTTGTGGGGCAGGAGCAGTACTTC.

This clone was detected only once. The same CDR3 arises from other DNA sequences in this sample as well. This chain joins TRBV29-1 and TRBJ2-7, with D perhaps TRBD1 (6 bases). CDR1 SQVTM and CDR2 ANQGSEA come from the germline V gene. Trimming stripped 0 bases from V and 4 bases from J, with 7 bases between. CDR3 length equals 12 residues. The CDR3 sequence is CSVEDRGYEQYF. CDR3 nucleotides: TGCAGCGTTGAAGACAGGGGTTACGAGCAGTACTTC.

The genes are TRBV3-1 (or the pseudogene TRBV3-2) and TRBJ1-3; no firm D call. Trimming shortened V by 1 base and J by 0 bases, and 13 bases separated the two germline ends. This CDR3 has 17 amino acids. Germline V gene data show CDR1 as LGHDT and CDR2 as YNNKEL (reference sequence). CDR3 region: CASSQVTLTTSGNTIYF. In nucleotides, the CDR3 is TGTGCCAGCAGCCAAGTTACCCTAACTACCTCTGGAAACACCATATATTTT.

The chain carries TRBV5-1 and TRBJ2-3; 12 bases agree with TRBD1. After removal of 5 bases from V and 4 bases from J, the junction contained 5 bases not matched to a gene. The CDR3 sequence is 15 residues long. Per the germline V gene, CDR1 is SGHRS and CDR2 is YFSETQ. CDR3 sequence (DNA): TGCGCCAGCAGGGCCGGGACAGGGGGCCCAGATACGCAGTATTTT. Its translation: CASRAGTGGPDTQYF. The entire variable domain, with the rest obtained from reference TRBV5-1 and TRBJ2-3, is as follows: KAGVTQTPRYLIKTRGQQVTLSCSPISGHRSVSWYQQTPGQGLQFLFEYFSETQRNKGNFPGRFSGRQFSNSRSEMNVSTLELGDSALYLCASRAGTGGPDTQYFGPGTRLTVL.